The 24 T cell receptor beta chains listed next were all sequenced from one sample in a study of monozygotic twins with cystic fibrosis. Profiling relied on immunoSEQ multiplex PCR, and the TCRdb table lists in-frame clones only, not all of them. The data show 20,000 to 25,000 clones, with approximately 97% seen just once and roughly 0.15% held by the top ten. The sample consisted of blood. The source is a girl under 18 with cystic fibrosis.

DNA of the CDR3: TGTGCCTGCCGACCCGGCGACACCGGGGAGCTGTTTTTT. This codes for CACRPGDTGELFF. V gene TRBV30 combines with J gene TRBJ2-2; unclear D gene. Germline-derived CDR1 and CDR2 are GTSNPN and SVGIG (reference sequence). The CDR3 sequence is 13 residues long. With 6 bases removed from V and 3 bases from J, the gap between germline ends came to 11 bases.

This chain uses TRBV27 with TRBJ2-3; D unclear. Germline-derived CDR1 and CDR2 are MNHEY and SMNVEV (reference sequence). V lost 8 bases to trimming and J lost 9 bases, with 12 bases between them. The CDR3 loop spans 11 amino acids. The CDR3 sequence is CASRRDGTQYF. As DNA, the CDR3 is TGTGCCAGCCGGAGAGACGGCACGCAGTATTTT.

This clone showed up just once. The rearrangement uses TRBV25-1 and TRBJ1-1; D is unclear. V lost 4 bases and J lost 5, with 11 bases in between. This CDR3 is built from 13 residues. CDR1 and CDR2 from the germline V gene are MGHDK and SYGVNS. CDR3 DNA: TGTGCCAGCAGTGTGCCGTGGGGTACTGAAGCTTTCTTT. Translating it yields CASSVPWGTEAFF.

The CDR3 here is CASSLSGTGYGYTF. CDR3 nucleotides: TGTGCCAGCAGTTTATCAGGGACAGGATACGGCTACACCTTC. The gene calls are TRBV28 and TRBJ1-2; 8 positions agree with TRBD1. Per germline, CDR1 MDHEN and CDR2 SYDVKM. V lost 1 base and J lost 8; bases outside the gene matches: 6. This CDR3 comprises 14 residues.

V gene TRBV6-5 combines with J gene TRBJ2-1; 12 bases are shared with TRBD2. The ends lost 4 bases at V and 9 bases at J; junction bases unmatched: 7. The germline V gene encodes CDR1 MNHEY and CDR2 SVGAGI. This CDR3 has 15 amino acids. The CDR3 DNA sequence: TGTGCCAGCAGTTTCAGACTAGCGGGAGTGGGTGAGCAGTTCTTC. Translated: CASSFRLAGVGEQFF.

The DNA of the CDR3 is TGCGCCAGCAGCTCCAGGACTAGCGGGACCCAAGAGACCCAGTACTTC. Translated, it gives CASSSRTSGTQETQYF. J is TRBJ2-5 and V is TRBV5-1; 12 bases are a match to TRBD2. This CDR3 spans 16 amino acids. Germline trimming cut 3 bases from V and 1 base from J; bases unmatched to any gene: 4. Germline V lookup: CDR1 SGHRS, CDR2 YFSETQ.

The J gene is TRBJ2-5, the V gene TRBV7-9, with D unresolved. Germline CDR1 reads SEHNR; CDR2 reads FQNEAQ (reference sequence). Between the trimmed V and J ends, which lost 3 bases and 4 bases, there was a span of 12 bases. The CDR3 is made up of 14 amino acids. CDR3 nucleotide sequence: TGTGCCAGCAGCTTTCAACTGATGGGAGAGACCCAGTACTTC. As protein: CASSFQLMGETQYF.

V gene TRBV21-1 combines with J gene TRBJ1-1. TRBV21-1 is reported as a pseudogene. This CDR3 has 15 amino acids. In DNA form, the CDR3 reads TGTGCCAGCAGCAAAGGACCCGCAGGGACCTCTGAAGCTTTCTTT. It translates to CASSKGPAGTSEAFF.

The J gene is TRBJ1-2, the V gene TRBV10-3, with TRBD1 as a possible D gene (6 bases). Germline CDR1 reads ENHRY; CDR2 reads SYGVKD. The CDR3 has 15 residues. Trimming left V 3 bases short and J 0 bases short, with 11 bases between. This CDR3 reads CAISEGQTTNYGYTF. DNA of the CDR3: TGTGCCATCAGTGAAGGACAGACAACTAACTATGGCTACACCTTC.

The rearrangement links TRBV11-2 to TRBJ2-7; 7 bases fit TRBD1. The CDR3 runs to 15 residues. V was clipped by 5 bases and J by 1 base; unmatched bases: 8. Germline assignment: CDR1 SGHAT and CDR2 FQNNGV. CDR3 sequence: CASSIWTGQSYEQYF. CDR3 sequence (DNA): TGTGCCAGCAGCATTTGGACAGGTCAATCCTACGAGCAGTACTTC. Looking up the rest from reference TRBV11-2 and TRBJ2-7 gives the full variable domain: EAGVAQSPRYKIIEKRQSVAFWCNPISGHATLYWYQQILGQGPKLLIQFQNNGVVDDSQLPKDRFSAERLKGVDSTLKIQPAKLEDSAVYLCASSIWTGQSYEQYFGPGTRLTVT.

This chain joins TRBV7-8 and TRBJ1-5, with unresolved D. Trimming left V 5 bases short and J 0 bases short, with 17 bases between. CDR1 and CDR2 from the germline V gene are SGHVS and FQNEAQ. The CDR3 extends over 17 amino acids. This chain's CDR3 is CASSTHHWLYSNQPQHF. Written as DNA, the CDR3 is TGTGCCAGCAGCACACACCATTGGCTATATAGCAATCAGCCCCAGCATTTT.

The rearrangement uses TRBV19 and TRBJ1-1, with a tentative D call TRBD1 (5 bases). Trimming shortened V by 7 bases and J by 1 base, and 13 bases separated the two germline ends. This CDR3 is built from 14 residues. Germline lookup yields CDR1 LNHDA and CDR2 SQIVND (reference sequence). As DNA, the CDR3 is TGTGCCAGTATGGCACAGGACGGGAACACTGAAGCTTTCTTT. Its protein is CASMAQDGNTEAFF.

This chain uses TRBV5-6 with TRBJ1-3, with 9 bases identical to TRBD1. The CDR3 sequence is 16 residues long. V was pared by 2 bases and J by 1 base, with 4 bases of the junction left unmatched. CDR1 is SGHDT, CDR2 YYEEEE, per germline. CDR3 bases: TGTGCCAGCAGCTTCCTGGACAGGGGATCTGGAAACACCATATATTTT. Protein sequence: CASSFLDRGSGNTIYF.

This chain connects TRBV2 to TRBJ2-7; D is unresolved. V dropped 7 bases and J dropped 5 bases, with 18 bases sitting between them. The V gene's germline CDR1 is SNHLY and CDR2 FYNNEI. The CDR3 has 14 amino acids. This chain's CDR3 is CASKLSPSPHEQYF. The CDR3 region has the DNA TGTGCCAGCAAACTGTCCCCATCCCCCCACGAGCAGTACTTC.

This rearrangement joins TRBV27 to TRBJ2-7; maybe TRBD1 (6 bases). The CDR3 totals 14 residues. The V gene lost 4 bases and the J gene lost 3 bases, with 13 bases spanning the gap. CDR1 is MNHEY and CDR2 is SMNVEV in the germline V gene (reference sequence). CDR3 bases: TGTGCCAGCAGTTCAGGCAGGGGCCTCTACGAGCAGTACTTC. This sequence encodes CASSSGRGLYEQYF.

The chain links TRBV6-6 to TRBJ1-3, with D hard to call. V lost 2 bases, J lost 12 bases, and 23 bases lay in between. CDR3 length: 16 residues. Germline CDR1 reads MNHNY; CDR2 reads SVGAGI (reference sequence). The CDR3 DNA follows: TGTGCCAGCAGTTACGAATTACCCGGGCCTCCTTTTGGCATATATTTT. This encodes CASSYELPGPPFGIYF.

Here the CDR3 DNA reads TGTGCCAGCAGCGCCGCTGGGGACAGGACCACAGATACGCAGTATTTT. Translation gives CASSAAGDRTTDTQYF. The rearrangement joins TRBV9 to TRBJ2-3; 8 nucleotides match TRBD1. Germline loops: CDR1 SGDLS, CDR2 YYNGEE. With 3 bases clipped from V and 2 bases from J, the junction kept 8 bases outside the gene matches. The CDR3 is 16 amino acids.

This chain joins TRBV27 and TRBJ2-7; 10 bases line up with TRBD1. CDR1 is MNHEY and CDR2 is SMNVEV in the germline V gene (reference sequence). This CDR3 spans 14 amino acids. V shed 3 bases, J shed 5 bases, and the junction held 4 bases outside the gene matches. CDR3 in DNA: TGTGCCAGCAGTTTGTCCGGACAGGGGGACGAGCAGTACTTC. This sequence encodes CASSLSGQGDEQYF.

The chain links TRBV15 to TRBJ1-2, with D unresolved. The CDR3 covers 14 residues. Germline V gene lookup returns CDR1 LNHNV and CDR2 YYDKDF (reference sequence). V was shortened by 0 bases and J by 0 bases, with 5 bases between the two germline ends. CDR3 sequence reads: CATSRDNANYGYTF. The DNA of the CDR3 is TGTGCCACCAGCAGAGACAACGCTAACTATGGCTACACCTTC.

The genes are TRBV5-8 and TRBJ2-3; D is undetermined. Germline V gene data show CDR1 as SGHTS and CDR2 as YDEGEE. Between the trimmed V and J ends, which lost 3 bases and 3 bases, there was a span of 11 bases. This CDR3 is built from 14 residues. The CDR3 DNA reads TGTGCCAGCAGCTCGGACCGTGGTACAGATACGCAGTATTTT. Protein: CASSSDRGTDTQYF.

This clone was seen only once. CDR3 region: CASTTGTAQRTEAFF. DNA of the CDR3: TGTGCCAGCACCACCGGGACAGCCCAACGCACTGAAGCTTTCTTT. The gene calls are TRBV6-4 and TRBJ1-1; 7 positions agree with TRBD1. Trimming cost V 7 bases and J 4 bases; bases outside gene matches: 12. The germline V gene encodes CDR1 MRHNA and CDR2 SNTAGT. This CDR3 is 15 amino acids long.

CDR3 coding DNA: TGTGCCAGCAGCCAAGGAAGGGAAGCTAACTATGGCTACACCTTC. As protein: CASSQGREANYGYTF. The rearrangement joins TRBV4-2 to TRBJ1-2; D unclear. Germline loops: CDR1 LGHNA, CDR2 YNFKEQ. The CDR3 sequence is 15 residues long. The germline V and J ends were trimmed by 1 base and 0 bases, with 9 bases remaining between them.

This clone was seen a single time. This rearrangement joins TRBV9 to TRBJ1-3, with TRBD1 identical over 7 bases. This CDR3 comprises 17 residues. The trim removed 4 bases at V and 2 bases at J, leaving 12 bases unmatched. In germline, CDR1 is SGDLS, CDR2 YYNGEE. This CDR3 is CASSPRGGGFTGNTIYF. Here the CDR3 DNA reads TGTGCCAGCAGCCCAAGGGGAGGGGGCTTCACTGGAAACACCATATATTTT.

The CDR3 here is CASSWDIYGYTF. The CDR3, as DNA: TGTGCCAGCAGCTGGGACATTTATGGCTACACCTTC. The V gene is TRBV5-4, the J gene TRBJ1-2; weak D call: TRBD1 (6 bases). This CDR3 contains 12 residues. The V gene's germline CDR1 is SGHNT and CDR2 YYREEE (reference sequence). V was shortened by 3 bases and J by 5 bases, with 8 bases between the two germline ends.